This entry features one T cell receptor (beta chain) sequence. The sample originates from a study of blood T cell repertoires in COVID-19. Using immunoSEQ multiplex PCR, the repertoire was profiled, and TCRdb retains in-frame clones only, with some absent. The sample has 200,000 to 300,000 clones, 88% seen once. The CDR3 has 15 amino acids. The germline gives CDR1 LGHNA, CDR2 YNFKEQ. V trimming: 0 bases; J trimming: 3 bases; junction bases outside the gene matches: 4. The V call is TRBV4-2, the J call TRBJ1-1; TRBD1 aligns across 7 bases. This TCR was recovered from a woman in her twenties or thirties with COVID-19, enrolled during active disease. The source material was peripheral blood. CDR3 region: CASSQDHRGDTEAFF. The CDR3 region has the DNA TGTGCCAGCAGCCAAGATCACAGGGGTGACACTGAAGCTTTCTTT.